This entry lists 21 T cell receptor beta chains sequenced from one sample in a study of molecular identifiers for immune sequencing clone quantification. TCRdb passed the PCR reads through MiXCR, listing each CDR3 protein once. The data contain hundreds of thousands of distinct CDR3 sequences, 25% of them seen just once; the ten biggest clones take up approximately 0.75%. Sequenced material: naive CD8+ T cells from blood, with Jurkat cell RNA spiked in. Subset here: FACS-sorted CD8+CD4-CCR7+CD45RA+ naive T cells. Receptors were obtained from a human donor in good health. Some libraries in this study had Jurkat cell RNA spiked in.

This clonotype was recorded at least ten times. The chain joins TRBV6-5 to TRBJ2-3; TRBD2 is a possible D gene (5 bases). Per germline, CDR1 MNHEY and CDR2 SVGAGI. Trimming cost V 10 bases and J 4 bases, with 18 bases left between them. The CDR3 runs 14 residues. The DNA for the CDR3 is TGTGCCACGCGGACTCCTATCGAGGCAGATACGCAGTATTTT. This codes for CATRTPIEADTQYF.

The genes are TRBV9 and TRBJ2-1, with 7 bases matching TRBD2. CDR1 is SGDLS, CDR2 YYNGEE, per germline. V shed 4 bases and J 5 bases; nucleotides not matched to a gene: 9. The CDR3 runs 15 residues. The CDR3 region has the DNA TGTGCCAGCAGCTCTTCCGGGAGGTCCAACAATGAGCAGTTCTTC. The encoded protein is CASSSSGRSNNEQFF.

This clonotype has a count of ten or more. The chain has TRBV7-9 and TRBJ1-2, with a tentative D call TRBD1 (5 bases). Deletions cut 8 bases from V and 3 bases from J, with 10 bases between. In germline, CDR1 is SEHNR, CDR2 FQNEAQ (reference sequence). This CDR3 is built from 12 residues. CDR3 loop: CASRGRDYGYTF. The CDR3 DNA reads TGTGCCAGCCGGGGGAGAGACTATGGCTACACCTTC.

This chain joins TRBV28 and TRBJ2-7; 9 nucleotides match TRBD1. The CDR3 consists of 15 residues. Germline V CDR1 and CDR2: MDHEN, SYDVKM. J lost 8 bases, V lost 2 bases, and 10 bases had no gene match. This chain's CDR3 is CASSLQGQGNNKQYF. In nucleotides, the CDR3 is TGTGCCAGCAGTTTACAGGGACAGGGTAACAACAAGCAGTACTTC. Together with reference TRBV28 and TRBJ2-7, the CDR3 gives the full variable domain: DVKVTQSSRYLVKRTGEKVFLECVQDMDHENMFWYRQDPGLGLRLIYFSYDVKMKEKGDIPEGYSVSREKKERFSLILESASTNQTSMYLCASSLQGQGNNKQYFGPGTRLTVT.

This clonotype occurred a few times. V gene TRBV7-9 combines with J gene TRBJ1-1, with D possibly being TRBD1 (5 bases). With 5 bases removed from V and 1 base from J, the gap between germline ends came to 14 bases. CDR1 SEHNR and CDR2 FQNEAQ come from the germline V gene (reference sequence). There are 15 residues in the CDR3. The CDR3 sequence is CASSPKGLRNTEAFF. The CDR3 DNA reads TGTGCCAGCAGCCCAAAGGGACTTAGGAACACTGAAGCTTTCTTT.

Concerning this clonotype itself: Since a much larger clone is just one base distant, this may be a read error. The chain recombines TRBV7-9 with TRBJ2-7, with D perhaps TRBD2 (5 bases). Germline V gene lookup returns CDR1 SEHNR and CDR2 FQNEAQ (reference sequence). The ends were cut back, 4 bases at V and 5 bases at J, with 27 bases in the middle. The CDR3 contains 18 residues. The CDR3 DNA follows: TGTGCCAGCAGCTCAATTCTTTTTACGAGGGAGTCAGGCCACGAGCAGTACTTC. Its translation is CASSSILFTRESGHEQYF. Variable domain in full (rest from reference TRBV7-9 and TRBJ2-7): DTGVSQNPRHKITKRGQNVTFRCDPISEHNRLYWYRQTLGQGPEFLTYFQNEAQLEKSRLLSDRFSAERPKGSFSTLEIQRTEQGDSAMYLCASSSILFTRESGHEQYFGPGTRLTVT.

This clonotype was detected ten times or more. The chain links TRBV4-1 to TRBJ1-1, with D possibly TRBD1 on 5 matching bases. V gave up 5 bases and J gave up 4 bases, with 17 bases separating them. In germline, CDR1 is MGHRA, CDR2 YSYEKL. The CDR3 contains 15 residues. The CDR3 protein is CASSSTAGGGTEAFF. In DNA form, the CDR3 reads TGCGCCAGCAGCTCAACCGCTGGGGGAGGCACTGAAGCTTTCTTT.

The chain uses TRBV19 and TRBJ2-7; 8 bases align to TRBD1. The V and J ends lost 3 bases and 4 bases, in that order; junction bases with no gene match: 8. Germline values: CDR1 LNHDA, CDR2 SQIVND (reference sequence). The length of the CDR3 is 15 residues. The CDR3 loop reads CASSIATRGRYEQYF. The CDR3 DNA reads as TGTGCCAGTAGTATTGCTACCAGGGGGCGGTACGAGCAGTACTTC.

This clonotype has a count of ten or more. The V and J genes are TRBV14 and TRBJ1-4, with unresolved D. V lost 1 base and J 0 bases, leaving 6 bases between the germline ends. From germline, CDR1 is SGHDN and CDR2 FVKESK. The CDR3 extends over 15 amino acids. CDR3 amino acids: CASSQGLATNEKLFF. The CDR3 nucleotides are TGTGCCAGCAGCCAAGGACTTGCAACTAATGAAAAACTGTTTTTT.

V and J are TRBV9 and TRBJ1-2, with D hard to call. Germline loops: CDR1 SGDLS, CDR2 YYNGEE. V lost 0 bases and J 4 bases, leaving 10 bases between the germline ends. This CDR3 contains 14 residues. The CDR3 DNA follows: TGTGCCAGCAGCGTAGACGGGGTCCCCTATGGCTACACCTTC. This encodes CASSVDGVPYGYTF.

A remark on this clonotype: A much larger clone lies a single base off, so this may be a read error. The CDR3 is CASSVMTGSYEQIF. CDR3 in DNA: TGCGCCAGCAGCGTTATGACAGGGTCCTATGAGCAGATCTTC. The chain uses TRBV4-1 and TRBJ2-1; 7 bases line up with TRBD1. CDR1 is MGHRA, CDR2 YSYEKL, per germline. The CDR3 sequence is 14 residues long.

This clonotype was seen a handful of times. A much larger clone differs by one base, so this may be a read error. V gene TRBV7-9 combines with J gene TRBJ1-3; tentative D call: TRBD1 (5 bases). The CDR3 is 16 amino acids. In germline, CDR1 is SEHNR, CDR2 FQNEAQ (reference sequence). Trimming pared 6 bases from V and 0 bases from J, leaving 15 bases between. This CDR3 reads CASSGMDGGSGNTIYF. The CDR3 bases are TGTGCCAGCAGTGGTATGGACGGGGGCTCTGGAAACACCATATATTTT. The full variable domain, its missing parts supplied by reference TRBV7-9 and TRBJ1-3, is DTGVSQNPRHKITKRGQNVTFRCDPISEHNRLYWYRQTLGQGPEFLTYFQNEAQLEKSRLLSDRFSAERPKGSFSTLEIQRTEQGDSAMYLCASSGMDGGSGNTIYFGEGSWLTVV.

With regard to this clonotype: Germline is not matched at one junction end, which may reflect a read error. This chain links TRBV6-5 with TRBJ2-7, with a possible D match to TRBD2 (5 bases). CDR1 and CDR2 (germline): MNHEY, SVGAGI. This CDR3 region has 14 residues. This chain's CDR3 is CASGYGEGANEQYF. The CDR3 nucleotides are TGTGCCAGCGGTTACGGTGAGGGAGCCAACGAGCAGTACTTC.

This clonotype appeared many times. The chain combines TRBV15 with TRBJ2-3, with no clear D. This CDR3 comprises 16 residues. Germline CDR1 is LNHNV and CDR2 is YYDKDF (reference sequence). Trimming took off 0 bases at V and 2 bases at J, with 12 bases between the two ends. CDR3 sequence (DNA): TGTGCCACCAGCAGAGAGGCAGCTCCCATCACAGATACGCAGTATTTT. Its protein product is CATSREAAPITDTQYF.

This clonotype was counted at least ten times. The genes are TRBV29-1 and TRBJ2-1; 11 bases fit TRBD1. This CDR3 comprises 11 residues. V shed 6 bases, J shed 12 bases, and the junction held 4 bases outside the gene matches. CDR1 and CDR2 from the germline V gene are SQVTM and ANQGSEA. CDR3 protein: CSVGQGVLQFF. The CDR3 DNA is TGCAGCGTGGGACAGGGGGTATTGCAGTTCTTC.

The CDR3 loop is CASSTHNYPYNEQFF. In DNA form, the CDR3 reads TGTGCCAGTAGTACGCACAACTATCCCTACAATGAGCAGTTCTTC. This rearrangement joins TRBV19 to TRBJ2-1; D is unresolved. The CDR3 is 15 residues long. Germline values: CDR1 LNHDA, CDR2 SQIVND (reference sequence). Trimming pared 4 bases from V and 2 bases from J, leaving 12 bases between. Full variable domain (missing parts from reference TRBV19 and TRBJ2-1): DGGITQSPKYLFRKEGQNVTLSCEQNLNHDAMYWYRQDPGQGLRLIYYSQIVNDFQKGDIAEGYSVSREKKESFPLTVTSAQKNPTAFYLCASSTHNYPYNEQFFGPGTRLTVL.

This clonotype was observed a few times. The rearrangement joins TRBV20-1 to TRBJ2-1; a weak D match, TRBD2 (6 bases). The CDR3 totals 14 residues. In germline, CDR1 is DFQATT, CDR2 SNEGSKA (reference sequence). V dropped 0 bases and J dropped 5 bases, with 11 bases sitting between them. The CDR3 DNA follows: TGCAGTGCTAGAGATGGTTCTAGCGACAATGAGCAGTTCTTC. Its protein is CSARDGSSDNEQFF.

This clonotype appeared many times. The V gene is TRBV6-1, the J gene TRBJ2-7; 9 positions agree with TRBD2. The CDR3 loop spans 14 amino acids. Germline V gene data show CDR1 as MNHNS and CDR2 as SASEGT. J gave up 1 base and V 10 bases, and 8 bases lay outside the gene matches. CDR3 nucleotides: TGTGCCACGGACTATAGCGGGGGATCCTACGAGCAGTACTTC. Translated, it gives CATDYSGGSYEQYF.

This clonotype was seen ten or more times. This chain links TRBV11-3 with TRBJ2-1, with a weak D call TRBD2 (6 bases). This CDR3 has 15 amino acids. With 2 bases removed from V and 7 bases from J, the gap between germline ends came to 15 bases. Looked up from germline, CDR1 is SGHNT and CDR2 is YENEEA. The CDR3 bases are TGTGCCAGCAGCTTATTCGCGGGGCTGTCTAATGAGCAGTTCTTC. Encoded protein: CASSLFAGLSNEQFF.

This clonotype was recorded many times. The V gene is TRBV20-1, the J gene TRBJ2-3, with 8 nucleotides matching TRBD2. Germline CDR1 and CDR2: DFQATT and SNEGSKA (reference sequence). The V segment lost 0 bases and the J segment 3 bases; nucleotides outside the gene matches: 5. The CDR3 length is 15 residues. DNA for the CDR3: TGCAGTGCTAGAGATCGAGCTAGCGGGACAGATACGCAGTATTTT. It encodes CSARDRASGTDTQYF.

As to this clonotype: This may arise from a read error, as a much more abundant clone is one base away. The V gene is TRBV5-1, the J gene TRBJ2-2, with 14 bases that match TRBD2. J was trimmed by 7 bases and V by 4 bases; bases with no gene match: 6. Germline assignment: CDR1 SGHRS and CDR2 YFSETQ. The CDR3 runs 16 residues. CDR3 protein: CASSETSGRASGELFF. CDR3 DNA sequence: TGCGCCAGCAGCGAGACTAGCGGGAGGGCCAGCGGGGAGCTGTTTTTT. Combining the CDR3 with reference TRBV5-1 and TRBJ2-2 gives the whole variable domain KAGVTQTPRYLIKTRGQQVTLSCSPISGHRSVSWYQQTPGQGLQFLFEYFSETQRNKGNFPGRFSGRQFSNSRSEMNVSTLELGDSALYLCASSETSGRASGELFFGEGSRLTVL.